This is a list of T cell receptor beta chains from one sample in a study of T-cell reconstitution after alpha-beta-depleted transplantation in children. TCRdb processed the PCR reads anew with MiXCR; each CDR3 protein has one entry. The sample yields a few hundred thousand distinct CDR3 sequences, about a tenth seen once. This specimen was PBMCs from the stem cell graft donor, taken from the stem cell graft. The source of these receptors is a human donor who donated a stem cell graft to a child with acute lymphoblastic leukemia. Both conserved end residues are part of each CDR3. Fields, in order: J gene, V gene, CDR3 protein.

TRBJ2-1 TRBV7-2 CASSLNRYDEQFF
TRBJ1-2 TRBV2 CASRGEDYGYTF
TRBJ1-1 TRBV6-5 CASSARAGKAFF
TRBJ2-2 TRBV28 CASTPSRVLTGELFF
TRBJ2-6 TRBV12-5 CASGLARGPGANVLTF
TRBJ2-1 TRBV29-1 CSVEYVGSSYNEQFF
TRBJ2-7 TRBV4-1 CASSQGLEYEQYF
TRBJ2-2 TRBV5-1 CASSLNLVTTGELFF
TRBJ2-5 TRBV20-1 CSARGAGGKVDFQETQYF
TRBJ2-3 TRBV20-1 CSAKGLAGGTDTQYF
TRBJ2-1 TRBV20-1 CSARTSLGNEQFF
TRBJ1-5 TRBV2 CASSEAGGNQPQHF
TRBJ2-7 TRBV5-1 CASSLNGAPGNEQYF
TRBJ2-7 TRBV6-1 CASRIGQGASHEQYF
TRBJ2-1 TRBV7-9 CASSSSGLAGYNEQFF
TRBJ1-5 TRBV12-3/TRBV12-4 CASSWGDQPQHF
TRBJ2-1 TRBV4-2 CASSQDGTSDNEQFF
TRBJ1-2 TRBV29-1 CSVGLGAYGYTF
TRBJ2-1 TRBV15 CATSRDLGMVNEQFF
TRBJ2-1 TRBV4-2 CASSQDPDDLSSYNEQFF
TRBJ1-1 TRBV6-6 CASSYLPETEAFF
TRBJ2-7 TRBV4-3 CASSQGLISYEQYF
TRBJ1-2 TRBV20-1 CSAPNGGDYGYTF
TRBJ1-4 TRBV4-3 CASSRYTGAREKLFF
TRBJ2-2 TRBV7-2 CASSLDALAGELFF
TRBJ2-3 TRBV5-1 CASSLVSDTQYF